This T cell receptor (beta chain) is drawn from a study of cytomegalovirus exposure and HLA in healthy donors. The study's findings and limits: Under in vitro conditions, a few CMV-associated chains were confirmed as specific for CMV antigens. The investigators catalogued 150 to 200 TCR beta chains as cytomegalovirus-associated. While the bulk of TCR sequences proved rare, some public TCRs turned up in many donors.

A word on this clone: Its cognate antigen is unknown.

Germline values: CDR1 SGHNT, CDR2 YYREEE (reference sequence). Trimming took 4 bases from V and 2 from J; bases not matched to a gene: 20. The CDR3 length is 19 residues. The method was immunoSEQ multiplex PCR; TCRdb's version includes in-frame clones alone and lacks a portion of them. Of 200,000 to 250,000 clones listed, 75% to 95% are singletons. The V call is TRBV5-4, the J call TRBJ1-1; 7 nucleotides agree with TRBD1. This sequence originates from a woman younger than 35 in good health and CMV-seronegative. Sequenced: PBMCs. CDR3 DNA: TGTGCCAGCAGCGCAGGGACAGCGCGGCTCTTCTCCCTAAACACTGAAGCTTTCTTT. Translated, it gives CASSAGTARLFSLNTEAFF. The entire variable domain, with the rest obtained from reference TRBV5-4 and TRBJ1-1, is as follows: ETGVTQSPTHLIKTRGQQVTLRCSSQSGHNTVSWYQQALGQGPQFIFQYYREEENGRGNFPPRFSGLQFPNYSSELNVNALELDDSALYLCASSAGTARLFSLNTEAFFGQGTRLTVV.